Ten or more counts support the clone carrying this T cell receptor (beta chain). The time point is: sample taken at primary tumor resection. Sequencing of whole RNA from tumor, nontumor lung or frozen PBMC involved no sorting. Via MiXCR, TCRdb re-called the 5' RACE reads, giving one row per CDR3 protein. The table includes roughly 48,000 distinct CDR3 sequences, under 6% detected once. These data are taken from a study of spatial heterogeneity in lung cancer. CDR1 and CDR2 (germline): SGDLS, YYNGEE. The CDR3 is made up of 15 amino acids. With 4 bases removed from V and 7 bases from J, the gap between germline ends came to 17 bases.

The rearrangement joins TRBV9 to TRBJ1-4, with D hard to call. This specimen was PBMCs, taken at surgery. This clonotype was obtained from a male donor with early-stage non-small cell lung cancer. Written as DNA, the CDR3 is TGTGCCAGCAGCCCCCGACATTCCCTGGGTGAAAAACTGTTTTTT. Amino acids: CASSPRHSLGEKLFF. Variable domain in full (rest from reference TRBV9 and TRBJ1-4): DSGVTQTPKHLITATGQRVTLRCSPRSGDLSVYWYQQSLDQGLQFLIQYYNGEERAKGNILERFSAQQFPDLHSELNLSSLELGDSALYFCASSPRHSLGEKLFFGSGTQLSVL.